The 25 T cell receptor beta chains in this list originate from one sample, sequenced in a study of Ad26.COV2.S vaccination and SARS-CoV-2 variants. This table comes from immunoSEQ multiplex PCR, and its TCRdb copy is limited to in-frame clones, with some not included. Among roughly 180,000 clones, around 88% were seen once, and the ten largest hold over 4.5%. The source was peripheral blood, collected after recovery from COVID-19. All receptors derive from a human donor who had recovered from COVID-19.

The CDR3 nucleotides read TGTGCCTGGAGTGTACGAGGGGGTGGAGGAAACATTCAGTACTTC. This gives the protein CAWSVRGGGGNIQYF. V and J are TRBV30 and TRBJ2-4; D might be TRBD1 (6 bases). The V end was cut by 0 bases, the J end by 6 bases, with 15 bases between. Germline CDR1 is GTSNPN and CDR2 is SVGIG (reference sequence). The CDR3 is 15 residues long. The complete variable domain, with remaining parts taken from reference TRBV30 and TRBJ2-4, reads SQTIHQWPATLVQPVGSPLSLECTVEGTSNPNLYWYRQAAGRGLQLLFYSVGIGQISSEVPQNLSASRPQDRQFILSSKKLLLSDSGFYLCAWSVRGGGGNIQYFGAGTRLSVL.

This sequence joins TRBV27 and TRBJ2-2; 9 nucleotides align to TRBD2. This CDR3 is 16 amino acids long. CDR1 and CDR2 from the germline V gene are MNHEY and SMNVEV (reference sequence). V dropped 6 bases and J dropped 1; count of bases not matched to a gene: 6. CDR3: CASSTGLARNTGELFF. In DNA, the CDR3 is TGTGCCAGCAGCACAGGACTAGCGAGGAACACCGGGGAGCTGTTTTTT.

The chain combines TRBV7-9 with TRBJ2-1, with 9 bases aligning to TRBD1. The germline gives CDR1 SEHNR, CDR2 FQNEAQ (reference sequence). With V trimmed by 4 bases and J by 4 bases, 11 bases remained unmatched. The CDR3 has 17 amino acids. The CDR3 bases are TGTGCCAGCAGCTGGGACAGGGACAGTGCGGGTTACAATGAGCAGTTCTTC. This sequence encodes CASSWDRDSAGYNEQFF.

The chain couples TRBV11-2 to TRBJ2-3; 8 bases match TRBD2. Losses at the gene ends were 5 bases for V and 2 bases for J; bases not matched to a gene: 9. Germline-derived CDR1 and CDR2 are SGHAT and FQNNGV. The CDR3 length is 16 residues. The CDR3 loop reads CASSRGAGADTDTQYF. The DNA for the CDR3 is TGTGCCAGCAGCCGGGGAGCGGGGGCCGACACAGATACGCAGTATTTT.

V is TRBV6-5 and J is TRBJ1-2, with 7 bases aligning to TRBD1. The length of the CDR3 is 14 residues. V dropped 8 bases and J dropped 4; count of bases not matched to a gene: 10. Germline-derived CDR1 and CDR2 are MNHEY and SVGAGI. CDR3 coding DNA: TGTGCCAGCGTTCGGGAAGGACAGGTCTATGGCTACACCTTC. It specifies CASVREGQVYGYTF.

This chain links TRBV27 with TRBJ2-1; 12 bases match TRBD2. Looked up from germline, CDR1 is MNHEY and CDR2 is SMNVEV (reference sequence). J was trimmed by 5 bases and V by 2 bases; bases with no gene match: 4. This CDR3 contains 16 residues. The CDR3 region is CASSLPTSGRHNEQFF. CDR3 DNA sequence: TGTGCCAGCAGTTTACCAACTAGCGGGAGGCACAATGAGCAGTTCTTC.

CDR3 DNA: TGCGCCAGCAGCACTCAGGGGGGATCTGGAAACACCATATATTTT. Protein product: CASSTQGGSGNTIYF. This sequence joins TRBV5-1 and TRBJ1-3; 7 bases are a match to TRBD1. Per germline, CDR1 SGHRS and CDR2 YFSETQ. The CDR3 loop spans 15 amino acids. Germline trimming cut 4 bases from V and 1 base from J; bases unmatched to any gene: 5.

The chain joins TRBV6-5 to TRBJ1-6; 9 bases align to TRBD1. The germline V gene has CDR1 MNHEY and CDR2 SVGAGI. Trimming at V came to 7 bases and at J to 10 bases, leaving 8 bases not matched to a gene. The CDR3 has 14 residues. This CDR3 reads CASTAGQGRSPLHF. CDR3 nucleotide sequence: TGTGCCAGCACTGCGGGACAGGGAAGGTCACCCCTCCACTTT.

This chain joins TRBV5-1 and TRBJ2-1, with TRBD2 matching 7 bases. CDR3 length: 16 amino acids. From germline, CDR1 is SGHRS and CDR2 YFSETQ. The J segment lost 6 bases and the V segment lost 3 bases, leaving 12 bases of the junction unmatched. The CDR3 sequence is CASSSRGRGDANEQFF. The CDR3 nucleotides are TGCGCCAGCAGCTCACGGGGGAGGGGAGACGCCAATGAGCAGTTCTTC.

This clone was seen more than once but under ten times. J is TRBJ1-6 and V is TRBV27, with D tentatively TRBD1 (6 bases). The germline V gene encodes CDR1 MNHEY and CDR2 SMNVEV (reference sequence). V shed 3 bases and J shed 6 bases, with 9 bases lying between them. The CDR3 is 14 residues long. CDR3 residues: CASSFGGTNSPLHF. For the CDR3, the DNA is TGTGCCAGCAGTTTCGGGGGCACTAATTCACCCCTCCACTTT.

This rearrangement joins TRBV24-1 to TRBJ1-3; weak D call: TRBD1 (6 bases). The germline V gene encodes CDR1 KGHDR and CDR2 SFDVKD. Trimming removed 3 bases from V and 3 bases from J, with 11 bases in between. The CDR3 consists of 15 residues. The CDR3 region is CATSDKGGDGNTIYF. The CDR3 nucleotides are TGTGCCACCAGTGATAAGGGGGGGGATGGAAACACCATATATTTT.

The genes are TRBV9 and TRBJ2-1; 13 bases map to TRBD2. J gave up 10 bases and V 3 bases, and 10 bases lay outside the gene matches. This CDR3 spans 16 amino acids. The germline V gene has CDR1 SGDLS and CDR2 YYNGEE. The CDR3 here is CASSGPTSGGAWEQFF. CDR3 DNA sequence: TGTGCCAGCAGCGGACCCACTAGCGGGGGGGCTTGGGAGCAGTTCTTC.

V and J are TRBV6-5 and TRBJ2-1; tentatively, D is TRBD2 (5 bases). This CDR3 is built from 13 residues. With 7 bases removed from V and 7 bases from J, the gap between germline ends came to 14 bases. Germline CDR1 is MNHEY and CDR2 is SVGAGI. This CDR3 is CASMEATLNEQFF. CDR3 DNA sequence: TGTGCCAGCATGGAGGCCACACTAAATGAGCAGTTCTTC.

Written as DNA, the CDR3 is TGTGCCAGTAGTATGGCGGGGGGTATCTATGGCTACACCTTC. The encoded protein is CASSMAGGIYGYTF. The chain is built from TRBV19 and TRBJ1-2, with D perhaps TRBD1 (5 bases). CDR3 length: 14 amino acids. Trimming stripped 3 bases from V and 4 bases from J, with 12 bases between. Germline lookup yields CDR1 LNHDA and CDR2 SQIVND (reference sequence).

This clone was found once. This chain joins TRBV15 and TRBJ2-1; maybe TRBD1 (6 bases). CDR1 and CDR2 (germline): LNHNV, YYDKDF (reference sequence). The length of the CDR3 is 14 residues. The V end lost 4 bases, the J end lost 3 bases, and 10 bases lay between the germline ends. CDR3 sequence: CATSKMTGYNEQFF. The CDR3 coding sequence is TGTGCCACCAGCAAAATGACAGGCTACAATGAGCAGTTCTTC. Looking up the rest from reference TRBV15 and TRBJ2-1 gives the full variable domain: DAMVIQNPRYQVTQFGKPVTLSCSQTLNHNVMYWYQQKSSQAPKLLFHYYDKDFNNEADTPDNFQSRRPNTSFCFLDIRSPGLGDTAMYLCATSKMTGYNEQFFGPGTRLTVL.

The gene calls are TRBV19 and TRBJ2-1; D possibly uses TRBD1 or TRBD2 (6 bases each). Germline V gives CDR1 LNHDA, CDR2 SQIVND (reference sequence). The germline V and J ends were trimmed by 5 bases and 0 bases, with 17 bases remaining between them. This CDR3 region has 17 residues. The DNA for the CDR3 is TGTGCCAGTAGTCCCCCGTATGGGGGGCCCTCCTACAATGAGCAGTTCTTC. Protein product: CASSPPYGGPSYNEQFF. Drawing the rest from reference TRBV19 and TRBJ2-1, the complete variable domain is DGGITQSPKYLFRKEGQNVTLSCEQNLNHDAMYWYRQDPGQGLRLIYYSQIVNDFQKGDIAEGYSVSREKKESFPLTVTSAQKNPTAFYLCASSPPYGGPSYNEQFFGPGTRLTVL.

The chain is built from TRBV23-1 and TRBJ2-4; D is uncertain. TRBV23-1 is designated an ORF whose function remains uncertain. V lost 6 bases and J lost 4, with 16 bases in between. This CDR3 is 15 amino acids long. The CDR3 DNA reads TGCGCCAGCAGCCACTACCTTGACCGAAAAAACATTCAGTACTTC. Its translation is CASSHYLDRKNIQYF.

The chain couples TRBV6-2 or TRBV6-3 to TRBJ2-1; D is unclear. Trimming left V 2 bases short and J 4 bases short, with 3 bases between. The CDR3 totals 12 residues. CDR1 is MNHEY, CDR2 SVGEGT, per germline. The CDR3 here is CASSYGYNEQFF. The CDR3 DNA is TGTGCCAGCAGTTACGGGTACAATGAGCAGTTCTTC.

The chain joins TRBV10-3 to TRBJ1-3; tentatively, D is TRBD1 (5 bases). The CDR3 contains 16 residues. Germline V CDR1 and CDR2: ENHRY, SYGVKD. Trimming took 10 bases from V and 0 from J, leaving 19 bases between them. The CDR3 DNA sequence: TGTGCCACCGGGACCGTCCGCTACCGCTCTGGAAACACCATATATTTT. As protein: CATGTVRYRSGNTIYF.

The V and J genes are TRBV5-3 and TRBJ1-3; D unclear. Being an ORF, TRBV5-3 has a function that is uncertain. V lost 4 bases and J 1 base, leaving 12 bases between the germline ends. The CDR3 sequence is 15 residues long. DNA of the CDR3: TGTGCCAGAAGCGGCGGGGAAATATCTGGAAACACCATATATTTT. As protein: CARSGGEISGNTIYF.

The sample holds a few counts of this clone. This chain connects TRBV3-1 (or the pseudogene TRBV3-2) to TRBJ1-6, with TRBD1 as a possible D gene (6 bases). This CDR3 spans 16 amino acids. V was cut by 4 bases and J by 8 bases, with 18 bases left in between. Germline CDR1 LGHDT, CDR2 YNNKEL (reference sequence). The CDR3 nucleotides are TGTGCCAGCAGCCGTATCCCCCAGGGGCCGTATTCACCCCTCCACTTT. It codes for CASSRIPQGPYSPLHF.

This clone was detected only a few times. The CDR3 is CASSEGELRTDTQYF. As DNA, the CDR3 is TGTGCCAGCAGTGAAGGCGAGCTCCGCACAGATACGCAGTATTTT. The V and J genes are TRBV2 and TRBJ2-3; D is ambiguous. Trimming shortened V by 1 base and J by 1 base, and 9 bases separated the two germline ends. This CDR3 region has 15 residues. CDR1 and CDR2 (germline): SNHLY, FYNNEI.

This clone is a singleton in its sample. The chain joins TRBV10-3 to TRBJ2-5; tentatively, D is TRBD1 (5 bases). Per germline, CDR1 ENHRY and CDR2 SYGVKD. The CDR3 is made up of 16 amino acids. Trimming took off 3 bases at V and 1 base at J, with 15 bases between the two ends. The CDR3 here is CAISEVGRAPQETQYF. The CDR3 DNA reads as TGTGCCATCAGTGAAGTAGGCAGGGCCCCCCAAGAGACCCAGTACTTC.

The V gene is TRBV7-9, the J gene TRBJ2-2; 7 bases match TRBD2. V was pared by 0 bases and J by 6 bases, with 1 base of the junction left unmatched. Germline CDR1 SEHNR, CDR2 FQNEAQ (reference sequence). This CDR3 is built from 14 residues. The CDR3 nucleotides are TGTGCCAGCAGCTTAGCGGGAGGGCCCGGGGAGCTGTTTTTT. This codes for CASSLAGGPGELFF. Full variable domain (missing parts from reference TRBV7-9 and TRBJ2-2): DTGVSQNPRHKITKRGQNVTFRCDPISEHNRLYWYRQTLGQGPEFLTYFQNEAQLEKSRLLSDRFSAERPKGSFSTLEIQRTEQGDSAMYLCASSLAGGPGELFFGEGSRLTVL.

The chain has TRBV7-9 and TRBJ2-7; 10 bases line up with TRBD2. The germline V gene encodes CDR1 SEHNR and CDR2 FQNEAQ (reference sequence). The CDR3 consists of 15 residues. V dropped 2 bases and J dropped 0; count of bases not matched to a gene: 1. The CDR3 nucleotides are TGTGCCAGCAGCTTAAGCGGGAGGGGCTCCTACGAGCAGTACTTC. It yields the protein CASSLSGRGSYEQYF.